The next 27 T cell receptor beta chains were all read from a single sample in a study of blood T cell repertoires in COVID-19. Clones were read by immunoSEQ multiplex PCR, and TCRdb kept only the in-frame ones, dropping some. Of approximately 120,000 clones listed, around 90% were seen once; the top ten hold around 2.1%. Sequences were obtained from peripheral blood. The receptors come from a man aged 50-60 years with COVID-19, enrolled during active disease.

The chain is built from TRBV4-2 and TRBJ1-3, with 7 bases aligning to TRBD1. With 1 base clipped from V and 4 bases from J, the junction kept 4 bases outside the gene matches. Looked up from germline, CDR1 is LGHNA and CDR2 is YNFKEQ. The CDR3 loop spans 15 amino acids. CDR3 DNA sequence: TGTGCCAGCAGCCAAGTGACAGGGCCCGGAAACACCATATATTTT. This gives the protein CASSQVTGPGNTIYF.

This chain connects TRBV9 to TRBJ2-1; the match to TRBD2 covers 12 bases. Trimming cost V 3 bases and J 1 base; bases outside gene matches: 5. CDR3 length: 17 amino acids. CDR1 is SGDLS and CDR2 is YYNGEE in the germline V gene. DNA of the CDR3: TGTGCCAGCAGCGCTAGCGGGAGGGCCGTTTCCTACAATGAGCAGTTCTTC. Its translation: CASSASGRAVSYNEQFF.

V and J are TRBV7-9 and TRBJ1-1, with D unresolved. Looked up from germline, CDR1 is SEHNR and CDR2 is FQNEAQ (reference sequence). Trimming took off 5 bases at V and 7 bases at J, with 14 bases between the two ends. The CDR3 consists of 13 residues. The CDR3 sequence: CASSPHSSGEAFF. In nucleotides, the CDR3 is TGTGCCAGCAGCCCCCATTCGAGTGGTGAAGCTTTCTTT.

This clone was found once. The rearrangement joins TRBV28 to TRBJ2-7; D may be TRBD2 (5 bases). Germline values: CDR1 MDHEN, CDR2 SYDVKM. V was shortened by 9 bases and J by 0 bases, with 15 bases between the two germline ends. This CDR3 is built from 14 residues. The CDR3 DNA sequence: TGTGCCAGTGTGGGAGACGCTCACTCCTACGAGCAGTACTTC. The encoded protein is CASVGDAHSYEQYF. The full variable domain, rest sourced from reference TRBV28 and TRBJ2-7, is DVKVTQSSRYLVKRTGEKVFLECVQDMDHENMFWYRQDPGLGLRLIYFSYDVKMKEKGDIPEGYSVSREKKERFSLILESASTNQTSMYLCASVGDAHSYEQYFGPGTRLTVT.

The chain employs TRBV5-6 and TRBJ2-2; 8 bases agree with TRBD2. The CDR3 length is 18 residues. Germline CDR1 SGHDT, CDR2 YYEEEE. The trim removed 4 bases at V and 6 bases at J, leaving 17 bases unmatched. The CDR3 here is CASSLPHQGGRLAGELFF. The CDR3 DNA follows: TGTGCCAGCAGCCTGCCCCATCAGGGCGGGAGGCTTGCCGGGGAGCTGTTTTTT.

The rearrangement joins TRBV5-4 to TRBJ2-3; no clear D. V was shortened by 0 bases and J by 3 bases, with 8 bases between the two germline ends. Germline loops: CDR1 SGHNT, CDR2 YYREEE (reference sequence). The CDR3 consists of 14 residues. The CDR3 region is CASSLGPGTDTQYF. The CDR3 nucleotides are TGTGCCAGCAGCTTGGGTCCGGGTACAGATACGCAGTATTTT.

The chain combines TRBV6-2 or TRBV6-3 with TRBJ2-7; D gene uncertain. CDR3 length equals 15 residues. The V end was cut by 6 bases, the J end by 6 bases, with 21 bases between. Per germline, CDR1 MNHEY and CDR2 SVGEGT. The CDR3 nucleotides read TGTGCCAGCAGCTCCATCGGAGCCCGGCTGGTCGAGCAGTACTTC. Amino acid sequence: CASSSIGARLVEQYF.

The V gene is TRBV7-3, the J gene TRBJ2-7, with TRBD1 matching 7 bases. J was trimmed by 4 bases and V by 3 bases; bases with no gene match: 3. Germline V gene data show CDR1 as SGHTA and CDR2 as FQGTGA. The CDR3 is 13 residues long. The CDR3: CASSLNRGYEQYF. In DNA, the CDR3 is TGTGCCAGCAGCTTGAACAGGGGATACGAGCAGTACTTC. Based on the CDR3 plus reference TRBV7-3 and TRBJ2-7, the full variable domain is GAGVSQTPSNKVTEKGKYVELRCDPISGHTALYWYRQSLGQGPEFLIYFQGTGAADDSGLPNDRFFAVRPEGSVSTLKIQRTERGDSAVYLCASSLNRGYEQYFGPGTRLTVT.

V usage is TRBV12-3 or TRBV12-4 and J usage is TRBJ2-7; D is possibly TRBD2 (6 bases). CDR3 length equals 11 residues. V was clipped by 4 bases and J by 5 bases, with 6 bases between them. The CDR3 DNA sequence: TGTGCCAGCAGTTGGACTAACGAGCAGTACTTC. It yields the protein CASSWTNEQYF.

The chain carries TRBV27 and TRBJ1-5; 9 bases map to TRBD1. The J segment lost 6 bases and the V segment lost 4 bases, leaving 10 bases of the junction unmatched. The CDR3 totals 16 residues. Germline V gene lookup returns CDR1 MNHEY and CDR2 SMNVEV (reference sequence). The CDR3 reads CASSSLGTGRSQPQHF. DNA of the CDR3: TGTGCCAGCAGTTCCCTGGGGACAGGGAGAAGTCAGCCCCAGCATTTT.

The CDR3 here is CASSQILAGGPGDTQYF. DNA for the CDR3: TGCGCCAGCAGCCAAATTTTAGCGGGAGGGCCGGGGGATACGCAGTATTTT. V is TRBV4-3 and J is TRBJ2-3; the match to TRBD2 covers 11 bases. The V gene end was trimmed by 2 bases and the J gene end by 6 bases; junction bases not matched to a gene: 10. Germline assignment: CDR1 LGHNA and CDR2 YSLEER. The CDR3 spans 17 residues.

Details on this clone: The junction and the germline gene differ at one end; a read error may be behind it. Written as DNA, the CDR3 is TGTGCCTGTAGCGGGATCAACGACGGGGAGCTGTTTTTT. It is translated as CACSGINDGELFF. This sequence joins TRBV19 and TRBJ2-2, with 8 bases lining up with TRBD2. This CDR3 has 13 residues. The V gene's germline CDR1 is LNHDA and CDR2 SQIVND (reference sequence).

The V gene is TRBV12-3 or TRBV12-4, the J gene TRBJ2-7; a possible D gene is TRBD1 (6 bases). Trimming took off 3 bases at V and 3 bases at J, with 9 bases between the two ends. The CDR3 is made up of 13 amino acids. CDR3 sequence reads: CASSLARGYEQYV. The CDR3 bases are TGTGCCAGCAGTTTGGCCAGGGGCTACGAGCAGTACGTC.

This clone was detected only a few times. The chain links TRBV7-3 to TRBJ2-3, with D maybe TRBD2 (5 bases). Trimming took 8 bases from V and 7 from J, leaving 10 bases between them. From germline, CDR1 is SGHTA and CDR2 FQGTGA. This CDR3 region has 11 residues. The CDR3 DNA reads TGTGCCAGCTCAAACGGGAATACGCAGTATTTT. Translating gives CASSNGNTQYF.

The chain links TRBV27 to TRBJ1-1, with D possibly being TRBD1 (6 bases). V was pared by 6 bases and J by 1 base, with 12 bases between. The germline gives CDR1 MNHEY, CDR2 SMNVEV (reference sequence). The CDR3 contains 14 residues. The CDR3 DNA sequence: TGTGCCAGCAGCACCGGGACACCGAACACTGAAGCTTTCTTT. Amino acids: CASSTGTPNTEAFF.

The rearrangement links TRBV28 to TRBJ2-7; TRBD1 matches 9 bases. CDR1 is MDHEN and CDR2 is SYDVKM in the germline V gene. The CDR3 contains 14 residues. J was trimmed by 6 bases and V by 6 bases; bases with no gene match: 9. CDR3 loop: CASRPTGGSGEQYF. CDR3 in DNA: TGTGCCAGCAGACCAACAGGGGGCAGCGGCGAGCAGTACTTC.

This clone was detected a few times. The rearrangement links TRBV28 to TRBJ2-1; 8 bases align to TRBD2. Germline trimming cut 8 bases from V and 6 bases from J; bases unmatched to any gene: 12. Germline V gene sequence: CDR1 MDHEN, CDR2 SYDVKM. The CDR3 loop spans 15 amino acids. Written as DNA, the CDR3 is TGTGCCAGCTCCCGGACGGGGGGGCTAAGCAATGAGCAGTTCTTC. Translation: CASSRTGGLSNEQFF.

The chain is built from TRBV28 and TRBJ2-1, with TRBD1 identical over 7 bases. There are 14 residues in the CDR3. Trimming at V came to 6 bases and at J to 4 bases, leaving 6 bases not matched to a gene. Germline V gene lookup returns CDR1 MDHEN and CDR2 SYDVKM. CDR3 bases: TGTGCCAGCAGGAGGGGACAGACGTACAATGAGCAGTTCTTC. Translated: CASRRGQTYNEQFF.

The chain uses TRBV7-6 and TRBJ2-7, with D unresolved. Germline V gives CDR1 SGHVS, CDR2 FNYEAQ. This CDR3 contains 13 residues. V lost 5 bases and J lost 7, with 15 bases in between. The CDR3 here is CASSPIVSREQYF. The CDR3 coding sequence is TGTGCCAGCAGCCCGATTGTGTCTCGGGAGCAGTACTTC.

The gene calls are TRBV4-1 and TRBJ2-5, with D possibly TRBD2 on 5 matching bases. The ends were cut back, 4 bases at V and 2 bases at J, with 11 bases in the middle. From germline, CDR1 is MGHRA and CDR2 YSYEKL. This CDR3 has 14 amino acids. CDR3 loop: CASSLDGLQETQYF. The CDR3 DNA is TGCGCCAGCAGCCTCGACGGACTTCAAGAGACCCAGTACTTC.

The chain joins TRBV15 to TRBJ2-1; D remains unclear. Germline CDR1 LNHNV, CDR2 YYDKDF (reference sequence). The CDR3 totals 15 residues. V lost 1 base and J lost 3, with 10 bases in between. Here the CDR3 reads CATSRVRQDYNEQFF. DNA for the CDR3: TGTGCCACCAGCAGAGTTCGGCAGGACTACAATGAGCAGTTCTTC.

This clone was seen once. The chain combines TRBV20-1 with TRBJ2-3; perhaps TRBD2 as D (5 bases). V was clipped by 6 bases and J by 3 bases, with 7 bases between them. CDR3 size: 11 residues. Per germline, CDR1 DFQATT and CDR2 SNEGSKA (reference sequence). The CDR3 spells CSASGTDTQYF. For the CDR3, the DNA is TGCAGTGCGAGCGGAACAGATACGCAGTATTTT.

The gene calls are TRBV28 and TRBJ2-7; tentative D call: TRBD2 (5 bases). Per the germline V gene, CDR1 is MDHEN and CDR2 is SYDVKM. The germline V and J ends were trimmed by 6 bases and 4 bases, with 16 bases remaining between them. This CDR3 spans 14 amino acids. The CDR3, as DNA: TGTGCCAGCAGCCCTCCGGACTCAAGGTACGAGCAGTACTTC. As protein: CASSPPDSRYEQYF.

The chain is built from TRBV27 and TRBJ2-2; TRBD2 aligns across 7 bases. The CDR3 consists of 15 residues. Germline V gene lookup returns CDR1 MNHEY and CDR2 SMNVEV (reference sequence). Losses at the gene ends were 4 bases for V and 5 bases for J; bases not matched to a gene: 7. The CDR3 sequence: CASSSPRGSTGELFF. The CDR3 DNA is TGTGCCAGCAGTTCCCCCCGCGGGAGTACCGGGGAGCTGTTTTTT.

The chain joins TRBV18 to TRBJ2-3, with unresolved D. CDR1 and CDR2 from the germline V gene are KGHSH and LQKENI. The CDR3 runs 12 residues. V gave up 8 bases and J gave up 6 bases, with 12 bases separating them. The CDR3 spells CASAKEFDTQYF. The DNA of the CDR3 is TGTGCCAGCGCTAAAGAATTTGATACGCAGTATTTT.

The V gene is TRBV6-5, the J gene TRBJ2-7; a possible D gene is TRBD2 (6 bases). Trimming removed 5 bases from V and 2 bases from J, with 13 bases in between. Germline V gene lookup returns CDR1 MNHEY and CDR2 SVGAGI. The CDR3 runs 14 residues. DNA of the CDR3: TGTGCCAGCAGTATGTCCGGGGGACCCTACGAGCAGTACTTC. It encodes CASSMSGGPYEQYF.

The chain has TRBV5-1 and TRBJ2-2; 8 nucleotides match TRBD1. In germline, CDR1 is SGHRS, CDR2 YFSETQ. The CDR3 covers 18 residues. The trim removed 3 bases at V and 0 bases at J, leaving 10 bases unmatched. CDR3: CASSSDRLGQANTGELFF. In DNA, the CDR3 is TGCGCCAGCAGCTCGGACCGTCTGGGACAGGCGAACACCGGGGAGCTGTTTTTT.